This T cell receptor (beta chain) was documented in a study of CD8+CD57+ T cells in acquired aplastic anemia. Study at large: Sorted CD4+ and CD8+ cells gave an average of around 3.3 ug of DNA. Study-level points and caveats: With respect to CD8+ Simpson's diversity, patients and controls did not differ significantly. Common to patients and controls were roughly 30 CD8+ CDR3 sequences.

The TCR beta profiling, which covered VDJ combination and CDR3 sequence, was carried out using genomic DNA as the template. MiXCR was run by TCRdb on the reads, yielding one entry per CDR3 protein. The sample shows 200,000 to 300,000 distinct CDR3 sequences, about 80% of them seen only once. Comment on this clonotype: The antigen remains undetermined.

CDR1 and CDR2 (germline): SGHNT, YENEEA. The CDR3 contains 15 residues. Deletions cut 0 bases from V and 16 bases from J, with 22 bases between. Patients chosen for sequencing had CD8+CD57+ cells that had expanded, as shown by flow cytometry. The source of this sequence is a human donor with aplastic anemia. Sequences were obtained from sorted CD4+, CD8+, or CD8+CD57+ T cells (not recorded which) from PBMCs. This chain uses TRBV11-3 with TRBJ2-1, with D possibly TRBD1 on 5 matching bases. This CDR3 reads CASSLDLAGNTEPFF. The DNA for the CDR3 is TGTGCCAGCAGCTTAGATCTGGCAGGGAACACTGAGCCTTTCTTC. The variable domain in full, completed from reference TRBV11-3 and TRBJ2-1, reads EAGVVQSPRYKIIEKKQPVAFWCNPISGHNTLYWYLQNLGQGPELLIRYENEEAVDDSQLPKDRFSAERLKGVDSTLKIQPAELGDSAVYLCASSLDLAGNTEPFFGPGTRLTVL.